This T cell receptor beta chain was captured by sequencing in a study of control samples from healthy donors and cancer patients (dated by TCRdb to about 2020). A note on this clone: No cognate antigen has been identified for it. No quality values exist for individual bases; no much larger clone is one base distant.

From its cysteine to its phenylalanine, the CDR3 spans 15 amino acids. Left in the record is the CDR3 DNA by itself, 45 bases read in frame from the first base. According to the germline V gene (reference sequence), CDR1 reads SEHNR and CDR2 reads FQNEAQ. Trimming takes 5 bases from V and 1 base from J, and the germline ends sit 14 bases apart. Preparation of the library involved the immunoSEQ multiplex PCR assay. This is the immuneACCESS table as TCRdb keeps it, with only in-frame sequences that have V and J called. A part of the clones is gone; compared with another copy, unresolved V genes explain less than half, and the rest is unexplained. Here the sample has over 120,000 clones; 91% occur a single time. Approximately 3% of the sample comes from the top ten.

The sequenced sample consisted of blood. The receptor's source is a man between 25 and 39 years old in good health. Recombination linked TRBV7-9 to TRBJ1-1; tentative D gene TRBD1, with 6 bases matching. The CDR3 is CASSPPGTSNTEAFF. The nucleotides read TGTGCCAGCAGCCCTCCTGGGACATCGAACACTGAAGCTTTCTTT.